This T cell receptor (beta chain) is drawn from a study of CD8+ T cells in alopecia areata. cDNA prepared by RNA extraction and subsequent reverse transcription served as the template for sequencing. This table comes from immunoSEQ multiplex PCR, and its TCRdb copy is limited to in-frame clones, with some not included. This sample has about 210,000 clones; 43% occur once, and the top ten carry 2% to 3%. Treatment here: oral pan-JAK inhibitor, 5-10 mg twice daily. The CDR3 has 15 residues. CDR1 is SGHAT, CDR2 FQNNGV, per germline. Trimming cost V 3 bases and J 7 bases, with 16 bases left between them. The specimen comprised CD4+ T cells sorted from blood, sampled at roughly week 36, from a patient treated with tofacitinib. The receptor's source is a human donor with alopecia areata. The gene calls are TRBV11-2 and TRBJ2-1; TRBD1 or TRBD2 may be the D gene (6 bases each). CDR3 in DNA: TGTGCCAGCAGCTTTAGGCGGGACACAAGGAATGAGCAGTTCTTC. It codes for CASSFRRDTRNEQFF.